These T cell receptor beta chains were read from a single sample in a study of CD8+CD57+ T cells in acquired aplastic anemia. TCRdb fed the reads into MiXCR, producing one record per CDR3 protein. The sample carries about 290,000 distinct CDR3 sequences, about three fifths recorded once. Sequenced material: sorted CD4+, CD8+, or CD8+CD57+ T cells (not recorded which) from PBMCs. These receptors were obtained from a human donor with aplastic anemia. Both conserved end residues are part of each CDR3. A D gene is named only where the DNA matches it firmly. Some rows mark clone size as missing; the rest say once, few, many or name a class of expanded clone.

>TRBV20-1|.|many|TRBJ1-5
CSAYRANQPQHF
TGCAGTGCTTACAGGGCGAATCAGCCCCAGCATTTT
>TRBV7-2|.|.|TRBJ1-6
CASDTTTGPGSPLHF
TGTGCCAGCGATACCACAACGGGCCCGGGATCACCCCTCCACTTT
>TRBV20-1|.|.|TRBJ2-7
CSARSDAEQYF
TGCAGTGCTAGGTCGGACGCCGAGCAGTACTTC
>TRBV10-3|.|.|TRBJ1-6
CAISDASSYNSPLHF
TGTGCCATCAGTGATGCGAGCTCCTATAATTCACCCCTCCACTTT
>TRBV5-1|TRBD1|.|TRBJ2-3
CASSRDSHTDTQYF
TGCGCCAGCAGCAGGGACAGTCACACAGATACGCAGTATTTT
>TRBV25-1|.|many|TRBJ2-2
CASRDDTGELFF
TGTGCCAGCAGGGACGACACCGGGGAGCTGTTTTTT
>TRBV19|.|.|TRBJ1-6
CASSREVPNSPLHF
TGTGCCAGTAGTCGGGAAGTGCCCAATTCACCCCTCCACTTT
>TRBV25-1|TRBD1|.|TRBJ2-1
CASRGTGLSYNEQFF
TGTGCCAGCAGAGGGACAGGCCTCTCCTACAATGAGCAGTTCTTC
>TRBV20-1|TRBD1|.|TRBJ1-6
CSANRDRGSPLHF
TGCAGTGCTAACCGGGACAGGGGATCACCCCTCCACTTT
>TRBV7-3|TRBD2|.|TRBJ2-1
CASSRTGLGNEQFF
TGCGCCAGCAGCCGAACGGGACTAGGGAATGAGCAGTTCTTC
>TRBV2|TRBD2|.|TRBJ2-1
CASTRLAGAGGEQFF
TGTGCCAGCACCCGACTAGCGGGGGCGGGAGGTGAGCAGTTCTTC
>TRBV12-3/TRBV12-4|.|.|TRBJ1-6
CASSLGGGQPNSPLHF
TGTGCCAGCAGCCTAGGCGGGGGCCAGCCTAATTCACCCCTCCACTTT
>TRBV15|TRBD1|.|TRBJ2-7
CATSRDLPGGNYEQYF
TGTGCCACCAGCAGAGATCTGCCAGGGGGCAACTACGAGCAGTACTTC
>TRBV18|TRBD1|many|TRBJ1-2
CASSRDRVSYGYTF
TGTGCCAGCTCACGCGACAGGGTGAGCTATGGCTACACCTTC
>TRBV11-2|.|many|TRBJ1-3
CASSLDAGSAGNTIYF
TGTGCCAGCAGCTTAGATGCAGGGTCTGCTGGAAACACCATATATTTT
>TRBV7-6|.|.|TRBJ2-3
CASSLIGGGTDTQYF
TGTGCCAGCAGCTTAATTGGTGGGGGCACAGATACGCAGTATTTT
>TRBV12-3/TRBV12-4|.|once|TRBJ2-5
CASSLVAAFRVGQWETQYF
TGTGCCAGCAGTTTAGTAGCAGCGTTTAGGGTGGGACAATGGGAGACCCAGTACTTC
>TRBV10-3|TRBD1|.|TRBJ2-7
CAISPGQGYEQYF
TGTGCCATCAGCCCGGGACAGGGCTACGAGCAGTACTTC
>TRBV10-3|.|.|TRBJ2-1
CAISEVIVGESNEQLF
TGTGCCATCAGTGAGGTCATAGTGGGAGAATCCAATGAGCAGCTCTTC
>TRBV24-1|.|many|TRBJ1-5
CATSDLGGDQPQHF
TGTGCCACCAGTGATTTGGGGGGGGATCAGCCCCAGCATTTT
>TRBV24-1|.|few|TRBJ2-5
CATSDPGPKETQYF
TGTGCCACCAGTGATCCCGGGCCGAAAGAGACCCAGTACTTC
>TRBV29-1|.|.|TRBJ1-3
CSFNTAGGNTIYF
TGCAGCTTTAACACCGCCGGCGGAAACACCATATATTTT
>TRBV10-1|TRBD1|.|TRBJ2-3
CASSEFQGAHTDTQYF
TGCGCCAGCAGTGAGTTTCAGGGGGCGCACACAGATACGCAGTATTTT
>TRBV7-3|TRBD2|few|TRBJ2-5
CASSGAGGETQYF
TGTGCCAGCAGCGGCGCGGGGGGGGAGACCCAGTACTTC
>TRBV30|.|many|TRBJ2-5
CAWSVWGSGTQYF
TGTGCCTGGAGTGTATGGGGGTCGGGGACCCAGTACTTC
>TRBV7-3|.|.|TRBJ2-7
CASSGPGMTYEQYF
TGTGCCAGCAGCGGACCCGGGATGACCTACGAGCAGTACTTC
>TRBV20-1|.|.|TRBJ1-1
CSARDQGGVNTEAFF
TGCAGTGCTAGAGATCAGGGCGGGGTGAACACTGAAGCTTTCTTT
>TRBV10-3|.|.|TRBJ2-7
CVIGTSTYEQYF
TGTGTCATCGGGACGTCCACCTACGAGCAGTACTTC
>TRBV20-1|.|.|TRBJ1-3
CSALTGSGNTIYF
TGCAGTGCTCTAACAGGGTCTGGAAACACCATATATTTT
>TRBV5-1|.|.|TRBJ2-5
CASSLEGETQYF
TGTGCCAGCAGCTTGGAGGGGGAGACCCAGTACTTC
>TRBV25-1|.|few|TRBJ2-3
CASSGLTDTQYF
TGTGCCAGCAGTGGACTTACAGATACGCAGTATTTT
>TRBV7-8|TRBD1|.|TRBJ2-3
CASSTAGTGLQDTQYF
TGTGCCAGCAGCACCGCCGGGACAGGATTACAGGATACGCAGTATTTT
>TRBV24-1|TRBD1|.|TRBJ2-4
CATSDAGGQGLNIQYF
TGTGCCACCAGTGATGCTGGGGGACAGGGTCTCAACATTCAGTACTTC
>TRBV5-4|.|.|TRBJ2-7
CASTAGQGLRGYYEQYF
TGTGCCAGCACCGCCGGCCAAGGACTTAGAGGGTACTACGAGCAGTACTTC
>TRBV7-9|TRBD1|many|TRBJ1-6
CASHDRVEPLHF
TGTGCCAGTCACGACAGGGTCGAACCCCTCCACTTT
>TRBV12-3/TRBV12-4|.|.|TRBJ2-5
CASSFIGQGNQPQYF
TGTGCCAGCAGTTTTATAGGGCAGGGCAATCAGCCCCAGTACTTC
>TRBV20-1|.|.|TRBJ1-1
CGARDGSSTEAFF
TGCGGTGCTAGAGATGGAAGTAGTACTGAAGCTTTCTTT
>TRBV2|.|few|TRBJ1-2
CASRAGSYTF
TGTGCCAGCAGGGCAGGGAGTTACACCTTC
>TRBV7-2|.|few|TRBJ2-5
CASSIGETQYF
TGTGCCAGTAGTATCGGAGAGACCCAGTACTTC
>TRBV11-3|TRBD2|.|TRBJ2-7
CASSPEEVAREGLYF
TGTGCCAGCAGCCCCGAGGAAGTTGCACGGGAGGGCCTGTACTTC
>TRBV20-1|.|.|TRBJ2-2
CSASRYPNTGELFF
TGCAGTGCTAGCCGATATCCGAACACCGGGGAGCTGTTTTTT